Shown below are 2 T cell receptor beta chains from a single sample sequenced in a study of blood T cell repertoires in COVID-19. Measured with immunoSEQ multiplex PCR; TCRdb has only the in-frame clones, and not every one. This sample carries tens of thousands of clones, 80% to 90% of them seen once, and the ten largest clones take more than 1.2%. Sequencing was carried out using peripheral blood. These receptors came from a man in his 60s with acute or convalescent COVID-19.

The V gene is TRBV3-1 (or the pseudogene TRBV3-2), the J gene TRBJ1-6; no definite D call. Germline V gene sequence: CDR1 LGHDT, CDR2 YNNKEL (reference sequence). The germline V and J ends were trimmed by 3 bases and 0 bases, with 9 bases remaining between them. This CDR3 has 16 residues. The CDR3, as DNA: TGTGCCAGCAGCCAGGCAGGAAGCTCCTATAATTCACCCCTCCACTTT. This sequence encodes CASSQAGSSYNSPLHF.

The V gene is TRBV7-3, the J gene TRBJ1-1, with 7 bases identical to TRBD1. V lost 5 bases to trimming and J lost 4 bases; unmatched junction nucleotides: 10. Germline V gene data show CDR1 as SGHTA and CDR2 as FQGTGA. This CDR3 comprises 15 residues. In nucleotides, the CDR3 is TGTGCCAGCAGCCTACAAAGGGGGCGCGGCACTGAAGCTTTCTTT. Its protein product is CASSLQRGRGTEAFF.